This entry features one T cell receptor beta chain sequence. The data belong to a study of cytomegalovirus exposure and HLA in healthy donors. Trimming took 6 bases from V and 0 from J, leaving 24 bases between them. This CDR3 is built from 19 residues. Germline CDR1 and CDR2: MNHEY and SMNVEV (reference sequence). With 60 Vbeta and 13 Jbeta primers, the PCR was carried out. TCRdb's copy holds only in-frame clones and misses some; the assay was immunoSEQ multiplex PCR. The repertoire includes around 120,000 clones, roughly 80% of them detected once, and about 29% sits in the top ten. Healthy donors of bone marrow made up the group.

The TCR sequence derives from a man aged 60 to 75 in good health and CMV-seropositive. Input material: PBMCs. This chain connects TRBV27 to TRBJ1-5; possible D gene TRBD1, 6 bases. The CDR3 is CASSRLGGQGTSSNQPQHF. The CDR3 DNA is TGTGCCAGCAGCCGCTTAGGGGGTCAGGGGACATCTAGCAATCAGCCCCAGCATTTT.